The 5 T cell receptor beta chains below were found in one sample sequenced in a study of CD8 T cells in ankylosing spondylitis (dated by TCRdb to 2016 to 2017). The antigens for these receptors are not known. The library was produced with 5' RACE. The reads were generated on an Illumina HiSeq 2500. TCRdb reprocessing: public reads trimmed at Q25 with fastp, clones called with MiXCR, in-frame beta chains kept. Entries that share a CDR3 protein sequence are merged under the most common genes and DNA. Counted in this sample were 250,000 to 350,000 distinct CDR3 sequences; less than 9.5% of them appeared once. Together, the top ten hold about 14% of the sample. What the study reported, not specific to this receptor: A TCR beta motif of roughly 8 highly homologous amino acid variants appeared characteristic of blood from ankylosing spondylitis patients.

The sample comprised blood, either unsorted or a sorted T cell fraction (not recorded which). Receptors originate from a male donor with ankylosing spondylitis.

A few counts support this clonotype. In DNA, the CDR3 is TGTGCCAGCAGCTTAACCAGGCCCGGATCACCCCTCCACTTT. Amino acid sequence: CASSLTRPGSPLHF. The V call is TRBV7-3, the J call TRBJ1-6; D ambiguous. Germline V CDR1 and CDR2: SGHTA, FQGTGA. V lost 0 bases, J lost 10 bases, and 10 bases lay in between. This CDR3 is 14 amino acids long.

The rearrangement links TRBV2 to TRBJ2-3; D might be TRBD1 (5 bases). The germline gives CDR1 SNHLY, CDR2 FYNNEI. This CDR3 spans 15 amino acids. The V end lost 1 base, the J end lost 0 bases, and 8 bases lay between the germline ends. The CDR3 loop is CASSEGPGSTDTQYF. As DNA, the CDR3 is TGTGCCAGCAGTGAAGGACCAGGGAGCACAGATACGCAGTATTTT.

The chain couples TRBV4-3 to TRBJ1-4; tentative D call: TRBD1 (5 bases). From germline, CDR1 is LGHNA and CDR2 YSLEER. This CDR3 has 14 residues. The V gene lost 6 bases and the J gene lost 7 bases, with 15 bases spanning the gap. The CDR3 DNA reads TGCGCCAGCAGTCAGGGACCTCGTTCTGAAAAACTGTTTTTT. This gives the protein CASSQGPRSEKLFF.

This chain connects TRBV7-8 to TRBJ2-5, with 8 bases matching TRBD2. In germline, CDR1 is SGHVS, CDR2 FQNEAQ. The ends lost 3 bases at V and 5 bases at J; junction bases unmatched: 8. The CDR3 consists of 15 residues. The CDR3 DNA is TGTGCCAGCAGCTTCACCGGGGGGGCTGTGGAGACCCAGTACTTC. It encodes CASSFTGGAVETQYF.

This chain joins TRBV27 and TRBJ2-7; 12 bases match TRBD2. V trimming: 6 bases; J trimming: 3 bases; junction bases outside the gene matches: 6. From germline, CDR1 is MNHEY and CDR2 SMNVEV (reference sequence). The CDR3 is 15 amino acids. The CDR3 is CASRISTSGSYEQYF. In DNA, the CDR3 is TGTGCCAGCAGAATATCGACTAGCGGGAGCTACGAGCAGTACTTC.